This TCR beta chain was sequenced for a study of a mutant IDH1 vaccine in newly diagnosed glioma. Background on the study: Patients got their first vaccination 4-6 weeks after radiotherapy alone, or with temozolomide cycles. Visits V12 and V13 fell at weeks 35 and 47, respectively. Standard pretreatment was either radiotherapy, temozolomide, or, for most, radiochemotherapy with temozolomide. Sex among treated patients split roughly 62% male, about 40% female; mean age was approximately 41 years.

Sequencing used immunoSEQ multiplex PCR; TCRdb keeps in-frame clones, though not all of them. Among about 56,000 clones listed, 80% to 90% were seen once. Time point defined: week 35, safety follow-up. Topical imiquimod was applied with each vaccine dose, which held 300 ug of mutant IDH1 20-mer peptide. Trimming took off 0 bases at V and 4 bases at J, with 7 bases between the two ends. CDR3 length: 15 amino acids. The germline V gene encodes CDR1 MNHEY and CDR2 SVGAGI. On this clone itself: The antigen is unknown.

The sequenced sample was PBMCs, obtained from a glioma patient whose treatment included an IDH1 peptide vaccine. This TCR came from a man aged 35 to 55 with glioma. The chain is built from TRBV6-5 and TRBJ2-6; D gene unclear. The CDR3, as DNA: TGTGCCAGCAGTTACTCTAGGCTAGGGGCCAACGTCCTGACTTTC. Its translation: CASSYSRLGANVLTF.